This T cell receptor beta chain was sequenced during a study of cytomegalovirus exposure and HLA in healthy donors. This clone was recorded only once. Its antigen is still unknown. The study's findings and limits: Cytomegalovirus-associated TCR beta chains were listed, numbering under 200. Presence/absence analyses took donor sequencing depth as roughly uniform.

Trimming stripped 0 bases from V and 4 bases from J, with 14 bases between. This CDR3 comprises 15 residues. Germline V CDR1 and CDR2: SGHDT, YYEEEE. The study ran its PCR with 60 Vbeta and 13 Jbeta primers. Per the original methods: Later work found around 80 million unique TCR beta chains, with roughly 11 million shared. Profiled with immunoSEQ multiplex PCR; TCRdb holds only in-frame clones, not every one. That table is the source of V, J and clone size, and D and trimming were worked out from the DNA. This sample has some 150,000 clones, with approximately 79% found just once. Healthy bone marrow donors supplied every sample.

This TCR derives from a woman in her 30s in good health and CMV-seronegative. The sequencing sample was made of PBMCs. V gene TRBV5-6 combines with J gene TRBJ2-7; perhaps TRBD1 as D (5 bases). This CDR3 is CASSLEGSSTYEQYF. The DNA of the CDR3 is TGTGCCAGCAGCTTGGAGGGGTCGTCTACTTACGAGCAGTACTTC.